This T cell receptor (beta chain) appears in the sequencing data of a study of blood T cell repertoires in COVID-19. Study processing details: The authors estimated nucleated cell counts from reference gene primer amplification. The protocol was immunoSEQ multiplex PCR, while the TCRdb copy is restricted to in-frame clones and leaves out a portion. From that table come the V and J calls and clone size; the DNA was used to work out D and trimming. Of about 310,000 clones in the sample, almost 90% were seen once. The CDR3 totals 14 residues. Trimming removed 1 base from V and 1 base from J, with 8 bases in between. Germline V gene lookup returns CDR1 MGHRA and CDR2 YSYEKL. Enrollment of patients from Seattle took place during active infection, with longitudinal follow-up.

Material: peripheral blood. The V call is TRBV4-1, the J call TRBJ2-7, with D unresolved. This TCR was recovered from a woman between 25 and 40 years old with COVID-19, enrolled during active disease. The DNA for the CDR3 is TGCGCCAGCAGCCAAGGAGGTGGGTCCTACGAGCAGTACTTC. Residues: CASSQGGGSYEQYF.